This T cell receptor beta chain comes out of a study of blood T cells in healthy people across ages. Study-wide findings and caveats: More naive CD4+ cells and higher diversity were found in long-lived than in aged donors.

V shed 0 bases, J shed 5 bases, and the junction held 5 bases outside the gene matches. The germline gives CDR1 LGHNA, CDR2 YSLEER. This CDR3 is built from 15 residues. PCR was performed a second time for about 6 to 12 cycles using a sample-barcoded 5' primer and a J-beta primer mix. Tagging of each cDNA molecule was performed by a template-switch adaptor with 12 random nucleotides. Each CDR3 protein gets one entry after TCRdb re-called the 5' RACE reads with MiXCR. The table records 790,000 or so distinct CDR3 sequences, about 42% of them present only once. In regard to this clonotype: Its target is not known.

This clonotype originated in a man of 80 years or more in good health. V gene TRBV4-3 combines with J gene TRBJ2-7, with 9 positions matching TRBD1. The sample taken for sequencing was blood. CDR3 nucleotides: TGCGCCAGCAGCCAAGATGTGGGACAGGGTCACGAGCAGTACTTC. Translated: CASSQDVGQGHEQYF.